This T cell receptor beta chain was identified in a study of cytotoxic CD8 clonotypes in ibrutinib-treated CLL. Using immunoSEQ multiplex PCR, the repertoire was profiled, and TCRdb retains in-frame clones only, with some absent. The data contain roughly 150,000 clones, 70% to 90% of them singletons. The receptor was derived from a human donor with chronic lymphocytic leukemia. The specimen was PBMCs, collected at disease progression, from a patient treated with ibrutinib.

DNA for the CDR3: TGCAGCGTGGGGATAATAGCAGGGGGAGCGGGAAACACCATATATTTT. Residues: CSVGIIAGGAGNTIYF. The gene calls are TRBV29-1 and TRBJ1-3; TRBD1 matches at 7 bases. Germline-derived CDR1 and CDR2 are SQVTM and ANQGSEA. There are 16 residues in the CDR3. The V gene end was trimmed by 6 bases and the J gene end by 4 bases; junction bases not matched to a gene: 15.